One sample yielded the 23 T cell receptor beta chains listed below, sequenced in a study of human thymus T cells (dated by TCRdb to 2019 to 2021). The receptor library was made with the immunoSEQ multiplex PCR assay. The table comes from immuneACCESS by way of TCRdb, which keeps in-frame sequences with V and J called. Part of the clones is missing from these tables; in studies checked, under half for an unresolved V gene and the rest for unknown reasons. The sample yields over 35,000 clones; 94% were counted once. The top ten constitute roughly 0.12% of the sample. Material: blood. The receptors were sampled from a boy less than two years old with a congenital heart defect but otherwise immunologically healthy.

CDR3: CASSFAGVGAEAFF. The CDR3 region has the DNA TGTGCCAGCAGTTTTGCAGGGGTGGGGGCTGAAGCTTTCTTT. The chain carries TRBV28 and TRBJ1-1, with D possibly TRBD1 on 6 matching bases. CDR3 length: 14 residues. Germline V lookup: CDR1 MDHEN, CDR2 SYDVKM. The V end was cut by 3 bases, the J end by 6 bases, with 14 bases between.

V gene TRBV9 combines with J gene TRBJ2-7; TRBD2 matches 13 bases. CDR3 length equals 14 residues. Looked up from germline, CDR1 is SGDLS and CDR2 is YYNGEE. V shed 4 bases, J shed 6 bases, and the junction held 4 bases outside the gene matches. This chain's CDR3 is CASSSRLAGGEQYF. The CDR3 region has the DNA TGTGCCAGCAGCTCCCGACTAGCGGGGGGCGAGCAGTACTTC.

This chain connects TRBV15 to TRBJ1-2, with D perhaps TRBD1 (5 bases). Germline V gives CDR1 LNHNV, CDR2 YYDKDF (reference sequence). V gave up 3 bases and J gave up 2 bases, with 7 bases separating them. CDR3 length equals 13 residues. The CDR3 loop is CATSSRDNYGYTF. In DNA, the CDR3 is TGTGCCACCAGCAGCCGGGACAACTATGGCTACACCTTC.

The gene calls are TRBV5-1 and TRBJ1-5; unclear D gene. The length of the CDR3 is 13 residues. Trimming stripped 2 bases from V and 2 bases from J, with 5 bases between. From germline, CDR1 is SGHRS and CDR2 YFSETQ. CDR3 protein: CASSFRGNQPQHF. CDR3 in DNA: TGCGCCAGCAGCTTCCGGGGCAATCAGCCCCAGCATTTT.

The rearrangement joins TRBV9 to TRBJ2-3; a weak D match, TRBD2 (5 bases). Trimming stripped 2 bases from V and 1 base from J, with 8 bases between. This CDR3 has 14 amino acids. Germline V gives CDR1 SGDLS, CDR2 YYNGEE. CDR3 region: CASSVRAGTDTQYF. Here the CDR3 DNA reads TGTGCCAGCAGCGTTCGAGCGGGCACAGATACGCAGTATTTT.

The J gene is TRBJ2-2, the V gene TRBV19; TRBD2 matches 12 bases. The germline gives CDR1 LNHDA, CDR2 SQIVND (reference sequence). The junction had 12 bases not matched to a gene; V was cut back by 7 bases and J by 9 bases. This CDR3 has 16 residues. The DNA for the CDR3 is TGTGCCAGTAACATAAGGGCTAGCGGGGGGGCCAGGGAGCTGTTTTTT. Protein: CASNIRASGGARELFF.

The chain recombines TRBV28 with TRBJ2-5, with a possible D match to TRBD1 (6 bases). Germline values: CDR1 MDHEN, CDR2 SYDVKM. The length of the CDR3 is 15 residues. V gave up 5 bases and J gave up 1 base, with 14 bases separating them. CDR3: CASSPDSEFQETQYF. The CDR3, as DNA: TGTGCCAGCAGTCCGGACAGTGAATTCCAAGAGACCCAGTACTTC.

The chain combines TRBV28 with TRBJ1-5; D gene ambiguous. The CDR3 sequence is 12 residues long. Trimming pared 3 bases from V and 0 bases from J, leaving 0 bases between. CDR1 and CDR2 (germline): MDHEN, SYDVKM. As DNA, the CDR3 is TGTGCCAGCAGTTTTAGCAATCAGCCCCAGCATTTT. Residues: CASSFSNQPQHF. The whole variable domain, remainder taken from reference TRBV28 and TRBJ1-5, is DVKVTQSSRYLVKRTGEKVFLECVQDMDHENMFWYRQDPGLGLRLIYFSYDVKMKEKGDIPEGYSVSREKKERFSLILESASTNQTSMYLCASSFSNQPQHFGDGTRLSIL.

The V gene is TRBV6-9, the J gene TRBJ2-5; D unresolved. Germline V gene lookup returns CDR1 MNHGY and CDR2 SVAAGI. With 10 bases removed from V and 4 bases from J, the gap between germline ends came to 4 bases. This CDR3 spans 9 amino acids. The CDR3 DNA sequence: TGTGCCAAAACAGAGACCCAGTACTTC. Amino acids: CAKTETQYF.

The rearrangement uses TRBV5-4 and TRBJ2-3; D gene unclear. V was cut by 7 bases and J by 0 bases, with 15 bases left in between. Germline V lookup: CDR1 SGHNT, CDR2 YYREEE (reference sequence). The length of the CDR3 is 15 residues. CDR3 sequence (DNA): TGTGCCAGCGCCCGACACGGAACTAGCACAGATACGCAGTATTTT. It codes for CASARHGTSTDTQYF. The variable domain in full, completed from reference TRBV5-4 and TRBJ2-3, reads ETGVTQSPTHLIKTRGQQVTLRCSSQSGHNTVSWYQQALGQGPQFIFQYYREEENGRGNFPPRFSGLQFPNYSSELNVNALELDDSALYLCASARHGTSTDTQYFGPGTRLTVL.

This clone was found once. The chain is built from TRBV2 and TRBJ1-5; D is perhaps TRBD1 (5 bases). The CDR3 contains 13 residues. V was trimmed by 7 bases and J by 0 bases, leaving 7 bases between them. The V gene's germline CDR1 is SNHLY and CDR2 FYNNEI. The CDR3 here is CASTGSSNQPQHF. In nucleotides, the CDR3 is TGTGCCAGCACAGGGAGTAGCAATCAGCCCCAGCATTTT.

The rearrangement links TRBV6-5 to TRBJ2-7; TRBD1 matches 8 bases. J lost 6 bases, V lost 6 bases, and 4 bases had no gene match. The CDR3 has 12 residues. CDR1 and CDR2 (germline): MNHEY, SVGAGI. CDR3 loop: CASSLDRGEQYF. The CDR3 nucleotides read TGTGCCAGCAGCTTAGACAGGGGCGAGCAGTACTTC.

This chain's CDR3 is CASSPRPDTQYF. The DNA of the CDR3 is TGTGCCAGCAGCCCCCGCCCAGATACGCAGTATTTT. The chain has TRBV5-4 and TRBJ2-3; D is uncertain. Germline values: CDR1 SGHNT, CDR2 YYREEE (reference sequence). This CDR3 has 12 amino acids. V was trimmed by 4 bases and J by 4 bases, leaving 7 bases between them.

The chain employs TRBV19 and TRBJ2-5, with 8 nucleotides matching TRBD2. The CDR3 is 15 amino acids. From germline, CDR1 is LNHDA and CDR2 SQIVND (reference sequence). J gave up 6 bases and V 4 bases, and 10 bases lay outside the gene matches. For the CDR3, the DNA is TGTGCCAGTAGTAGCGGGGGGCTCTCCGTAAAGACCCAGTACTTC. Translating gives CASSSGGLSVKTQYF.

V is TRBV27 and J is TRBJ2-5; D remains ambiguous. This CDR3 has 13 residues. Germline CDR1 and CDR2: MNHEY and SMNVEV (reference sequence). V dropped 5 bases and J dropped 1 base, with 8 bases sitting between them. The chain's CDR3 is CASSGRRQETQYF. CDR3 nucleotide sequence: TGTGCCAGCAGTGGCAGGCGCCAAGAGACCCAGTACTTC.

V usage is TRBV5-4 and J usage is TRBJ2-3; TRBD1 aligns across 10 bases. J gave up 5 bases and V 4 bases, and 4 bases lay outside the gene matches. This CDR3 comprises 14 residues. In germline, CDR1 is SGHNT, CDR2 YYREEE (reference sequence). CDR3 sequence (DNA): TGTGCCAGCAGCCCGGGACAGGGGATAGATACGCAGTATTTT. It encodes CASSPGQGIDTQYF.

The chain is built from TRBV5-6 and TRBJ2-1, with 9 bases that match TRBD2. CDR1 and CDR2 (germline): SGHDT, YYEEEE. The J segment lost 3 bases and the V segment lost 4 bases, leaving 5 bases of the junction unmatched. This CDR3 has 15 residues. The DNA for the CDR3 is TGTGCCAGCAGCGGTAGCGGGGGTTTCTACAATGAGCAGTTCTTC. Protein: CASSGSGGFYNEQFF.

This clone came up once. The V call is TRBV19, the J call TRBJ2-6; 7 bases align to TRBD1. V was pared by 5 bases and J by 0 bases, with 7 bases of the junction left unmatched. The length of the CDR3 is 17 residues. Looked up from germline, CDR1 is LNHDA and CDR2 is SQIVND (reference sequence). The CDR3 spells CASSYRGWYSGANVLTF. The CDR3 DNA reads as TGTGCCAGTAGTTACAGGGGTTGGTACTCTGGGGCCAACGTCCTGACTTTC. Drawing the rest from reference TRBV19 and TRBJ2-6, the complete variable domain is DGGITQSPKYLFRKEGQNVTLSCEQNLNHDAMYWYRQDPGQGLRLIYYSQIVNDFQKGDIAEGYSVSREKKESFPLTVTSAQKNPTAFYLCASSYRGWYSGANVLTFGAGSRLTVL.

This clone appeared a few times. The rearrangement links TRBV27 to TRBJ2-2; TRBD2 matches 8 bases. Germline values: CDR1 MNHEY, CDR2 SMNVEV (reference sequence). The V segment lost 6 bases and the J segment 4 bases; nucleotides outside the gene matches: 10. The CDR3 loop spans 16 amino acids. CDR3 sequence (DNA): TGTGCCAGCAGGGGGCTTGCGGGGGGACGCACCGGGGAGCTGTTTTTT. This encodes CASRGLAGGRTGELFF.

The rearrangement uses TRBV19 and TRBJ2-3; no firm D call. The CDR3 totals 13 residues. In germline, CDR1 is LNHDA, CDR2 SQIVND (reference sequence). V lost 3 bases to trimming and J lost 2 bases, with 6 bases between them. This CDR3 is CASSMPSTDTQYF. The DNA of the CDR3 is TGTGCCAGTAGTATGCCTTCCACAGATACGCAGTATTTT.

The CDR3 coding sequence is TGTGCCAGCAGTTTCGCCTACAATCAGCCCCAGCATTTT. Translating gives CASSFAYNQPQHF. The rearrangement uses TRBV27 and TRBJ1-5; D ambiguous. The CDR3 runs 13 residues. The germline V gene has CDR1 MNHEY and CDR2 SMNVEV (reference sequence). V gave up 3 bases and J gave up 3 bases, with 6 bases separating them.

The chain has TRBV6-5 and TRBJ2-2; D gene ambiguous. Per germline, CDR1 MNHEY and CDR2 SVGAGI. CDR3 length: 13 residues. Trimming removed 2 bases at V and 5 bases at J, with 6 bases between. Here the CDR3 DNA reads TGTGCCAGCAGTTACCGGACGACCGGGGAGCTGTTTTTT. Translating it yields CASSYRTTGELFF.

DNA of the CDR3: TGTGCCAGCAGCTTGGCGGGGGGGCCCAAAAACATTCAGTACTTC. Its translation is CASSLAGGPKNIQYF. The chain combines TRBV5-4 with TRBJ2-4; 8 bases align to TRBD2. Germline CDR1 SGHNT, CDR2 YYREEE (reference sequence). J lost 2 bases, V lost 0 bases, and 1 base had no gene match. There are 15 residues in the CDR3.